This T cell receptor (beta chain) was recorded in a study of cytomegalovirus exposure and HLA in healthy donors (dated by TCRdb to 2015 to 2018). Background on the whole study: An earlier analysis of approximately 640 of the donors reported roughly 300 Gb of sequence data and more than 90 million unique TCR beta sequences from about 200 million T cells. Class I and class II HLA loci were covered by the typing at four-digit resolution. On average, around 240,000 unique TCR beta nucleotide sequences were sequenced per donor among a few hundred genotyped donors of the cohort, with roughly 20% of those sequences being non-productive. To decide whether each TCR beta V gene segment behaved as functional or pseudogenic, an earlier analysis of some 600 of the donors relied on high-throughput TCR beta sequencing. The study aimed to test whether signatures of past pathogen exposure could be identified by cataloging public T cell receptors. A later genetic analysis used genome-wide SNP genotypes for about three fifths of the 666 donors, treating that subset as a discovery cohort. A later analysis re-analyzed previously published TCR beta repertoires from about 600 donors and added high-resolution HLA genotyping to study TCR occurrence patterns. Four to six DR-DQ haplotypes were handled as single units for association and clustering, since linkage in the cohort was strong. The study combined high-throughput TCR immunosequencing, statistical association of individual TCRs with disease status, and machine learning to predict cytomegalovirus infection status. Along with the approximately 600-subject first cohort, a separate validation cohort of approximately 110 different subjects was used. Every repertoire in the discovery cohort had been generated on one and the same sequencing platform. Donor age, sex, ethnicity and CMV serostatus were compiled together with the repertoire data. Roughly 310 gigabases of sequencing data and around 87 million unique TCR sequences were included in an early release covering 550 to 800 HLA-typed donors. In the later analysis, no new phenotypic data were used to find candidate immune exposures; instead, reliance was placed on TCR beta sequences and their occurrence across donors. Among the roughly 400 genotyped donors, around 81% belonged to the genetic ancestry cluster associated with self-reported Caucasian donors. The number of typed donors differed by locus: about 620-640 for A, B, C, DRB1 and DQB1; some 500 for DQA1; roughly 600 for DPA1; and 400 to 480 for DPB1. The study profiled the T cell repertoires of 550 to 700 subjects by immunosequencing and related them to cytomegalovirus serostatus.

This clone was seen only once. Its antigen is still unknown. Nothing much larger sits one base from this clone, and base qualities are not available. To prepare the library, the immunoSEQ multiplex PCR assay was applied. The multiplex PCR relied on a mix of 60 forward primers for TCR Vbeta segments and 13 reverse primers for TCR Jbeta segments. The CDR3 region of rearranged TCR beta genes was amplified from genomic DNA with a multiplex PCR assay. The Illumina HiSeq System was used to sequence the amplified TCR beta libraries as 87-base-pair reads. Per the authors' processing: In a later analysis, 80 million or so unique TCR beta chains were counted across the approximately 640 repertoires, and around 10 million of these chains were shared by at least two donors. Raw reads were error-corrected and collapsed into unique sequences by a nearest-neighbor algorithm in which closely related sequences were merged to remove PCR and sequencing errors. Alignment of CDR3 sequences to IMGT reference sequences was used to assign V, D and J gene segments. For a sequence to be retained, a match of at least six nucleotides to both a V gene segment and a J gene segment was required. Rearrangements were classified as productive when the CDR3 lacked stop codons and remained in frame with V and J, and all other rearrangements were classified as non-productive. Following IMGT convention, CDR3 was defined as the stretch from the second conserved V-encoded cysteine to the conserved J-encoded phenylalanine. In an earlier analysis of around 640 of the donors, sequences lacking an unambiguous match to a single V gene segment were excluded. An earlier analysis of roughly 590 of the donors called V segments functional above 56.7% productive rearrangements and segregating when the between-donor standard deviation exceeded 5%. A statistical classification framework was built for diagnosing cytomegalovirus status from the catalog of TCR beta chain sequences. A later analysis assigned V and J genes by comparing TCR nucleotide sequences with IMGT/GENE-DB human TR gene sequences. In a later analysis, CDR3 sequences and most-parsimonious VDJ recombination scenarios were assigned using the TCRdist pipeline. In a later analysis, each TCR beta chain was defined by its CDR3 amino acid sequence together with its V-gene family, and reads without a unique V-gene family were excluded. As a way to deal with suspected cross-contamination and a sequencing artifact, a later analysis dropped more than 500 nucleotide sequences that were highly shared and had low generation probability. In a later analysis, a clonal expansion index was calculated for each public chain from normalized within-repertoire ranks of inferred template counts. In a later analysis, generation probabilities were computed with a VDJ recombination model fitted to out-of-frame rearrangements, and the resulting probabilities were checked against IGoR. Hypergeometric tests were used in a later analysis to score TCR-TCR, TCR-HLA and TCR-CMV co-occurrence, with a repertoire-size bias correction applied to the TCR pairs. To estimate false discovery rates, a later analysis permuted the HLA or CMV assignments 20 times. A later analysis grouped co-occurring TCRs with DBSCAN, adding TCRdist sequence similarity when clustering within HLA-allele-positive subsets. Repertoires with fewer than 30,000 or more than 120,000 public chains, plus five repertoires with anomalous nucleotide sharing, were excluded from co-occurrence clustering. Drawn from immuneACCESS, this table holds only the in-frame rearrangements with V and J called that TCRdb kept. Clones are partly lost; checked studies trace under half to an unresolved V gene and leave the rest unexplained. Clone size and the V and J calls come from that table; the DNA yielded D and trimming. The sample table holds under 200,000 clones, of which approximately 81% were seen once. Around 2.6% of the sample is taken by the ten largest.

The cohort comprised 710 or so healthy bone marrow donors. At the time of sampling, all cohort members were nominally healthy, though unrecorded immune exposures were likely present. The donor was CMV seronegative and was included in the group of 352 seronegative cohort members. Each donor provided a peripheral blood sample, and peripheral blood mononuclear cells were used for TCR beta sequencing. The Qiagen DNeasy Blood Extraction Kit was used to extract genomic DNA from the blood cell samples. Here is what the overall study found, with its caveats: Immune exposure information for the cohort was limited to CMV serostatus. While some public TCRs were present in many individuals, most TCR sequences turned up only very rarely across donors. Cytomegalovirus status was reported to be diagnosed by the classifier with high specificity and sensitivity in both the original and validation cohorts. A later analysis associated 16,951 TCR beta sequences with specific HLA alleles at a false discovery rate of 0.05. Broadly in line with IMGT annotations, most TCR beta V segments showed up in productive rearrangements about 90% or about 30% of the time in an earlier analysis of approximately 640 of the donors. A further reported finding was that TCR beta sequences accurately predicted the HLA-A and HLA-B alleles for most subjects in the first cohort. This cohort had only TCR beta chains sequenced, and the lack of alpha or paired-chain data limited which features could be detected. A total of fewer than 200 TCR beta chains were listed by the study as associated with cytomegalovirus. A later genetic analysis associated a missense DCLRE1C variant with V-gene and J-gene trimming of TCR beta chains, and an independent cohort replicated the association. Linkage disequilibrium might explain the correlated functional status among segregating V segments, but an unknown experimental factor could not be excluded. It was suggested by the authors that the approach could potentially be generalized to other disease states and immunological phenotypes. Because counts were too low, 15 to 20 rarely observed V segments, including chromosome 9 orphons, were excluded from the earlier analysis of 500 to 700 of the donors. Assigning TCR associations to individual alleles was difficult when HLA alleles, especially DR and DQ, strongly co-occurred. Compared with the roughly 700-donor mean, donors in an Asian-associated ancestry cluster had fewer N-insertions in productive TCRs, according to a later genetic analysis. Because some donors lacked HLA typing at each locus, the association tests relied only on the typed subset. The presence/absence analyses assumed that sequencing depth was roughly uniform across donors, and that assumption may not be true. In a later analysis, the rate of TCR association differed among HLA loci, with DRB1 alleles having the most associated TCRs and HLA-C alleles having the fewest. A later analysis found that most CMV-associated TCR beta chains appeared HLA-restricted, with HLA associations seemingly driven largely by CMV exposure. In vitro tests confirmed that a few of the cytomegalovirus-associated TCR beta chains recognize cytomegalovirus antigens. In a later analysis, HLA-associated TCR beta chains showed more clonal expansion and lower generation probabilities than non-associated chains that were equally common. Several of the top co-occurrence clusters appeared to be linked to parvovirus B19, influenza, CMV and Epstein-Barr virus, according to a later analysis. A cluster of highly shared sequence variants was judged likely to be a technical artifact of the sequencing pipeline.

What was sequenced was PBMCs. This TCR was recovered from a female donor in good health and CMV-seronegative.

The DNA reads TGTGCCAGCAATTCCCTCAGGGGTACACCCCTCCACTTT. Its protein product is CASNSLRGTPLHF. The chain is encoded by TRBV6-5 joined to TRBJ1-6; a tentative D call is TRBD1 (6 bases match). The V and J ends are trimmed by 7 bases and 11 bases, leaving 15 bases between them. Taken from the germline V gene, the CDR1 and CDR2 loops are MNHEY and SVGAGI. From cysteine to phenylalanine, the CDR3 is 13 amino acids long. The read is trimmed to its CDR3 DNA, 39 bases read in frame from base 1.